This TCR beta chain was recovered during a study of cytomegalovirus exposure and HLA in healthy donors. Across the study: The 130 or so validation repertoires, a later analysis reported, used the same platform as the 666 first-cohort repertoires. Broader study findings: Researchers catalogued approximately 170 TCR beta chains as cytomegalovirus-associated.

Using immunoSEQ multiplex PCR, the repertoire was profiled, and TCRdb retains in-frame clones only, with some absent. The data contain 250,000 to 350,000 clones, roughly 90% of them singletons. The CDR3 contains 13 residues. After removal of 6 bases from V and 5 bases from J, the junction contained 3 bases not matched to a gene. CDR1 LNHDA and CDR2 SQIVND come from the germline V gene (reference sequence). Of note for this clone: What it binds is unknown.

The chain couples TRBV19 to TRBJ1-5, with 8 nucleotides matching TRBD1. This TCR was sampled from a woman aged 18-29 years in good health and CMV-seronegative. The source material was PBMCs. CDR3 protein: CASRLQGDQPQHF. CDR3 nucleotide sequence: TGTGCCAGTAGATTACAGGGGGATCAGCCCCAGCATTTT.